This T cell receptor (beta chain) was obtained from a study of T cell responses to AZD1222 COVID-19 vaccine. Concerning this clone itself: The target antigen is unknown.

Analysis merged second doses at about 4 or about 12 weeks. Assay used: immunoSEQ multiplex PCR; TCRdb lists only in-frame clones, some missing. The sample holds around 20,000 clones; roughly 76% are singletons and the top ten take around a fifth. Study observations and caveats: Among AZD1222 vaccinees, only six or seven were seropositive at baseline. Variant regions that are unmutated are reportedly the target of nearly half of spike-specific TCRs. There were mostly white British donors and more females than males, and clonal diversity was possibly underestimated.

The source material was peripheral blood, sampled 28 days after the second AZD1222 dose. The TCR sequence derives from an adult who received the AZD1222 COVID-19 vaccine.

DNA of the CDR3: TGTGCCAGCAGTTTAGGACAGTTCACCGCCTCCTACGAGCAGTACTTC. It encodes CASSLGQFTASYEQYF. The V gene is TRBV6-2 or TRBV6-3, the J gene TRBJ2-7; D might be TRBD1 (6 bases). V lost 4 bases, J lost 0 bases, and 16 bases lay in between. Looked up from germline, CDR1 is MNHEY and CDR2 is SVGEGT. The CDR3 loop spans 16 amino acids.